Below are 16 T cell receptor beta chains sequenced from a single sample in a study of regulatory T cells in long-lasting Graves disease. Time point reported: newly diagnosed GD, antithyroid drugs for less than 3 months. Scientists built the TCR library using RNA that was extracted from PBMCs. TCR beta libraries were built with iRepertoire HTBI primers and Arm-PCR of CDR3 regions. TCRdb reprocessed the multiplex PCR reads with MiXCR, giving one entry per CDR3 protein. The repertoire holds about 370,000 distinct CDR3 sequences, with 15% to 17% as singletons. This sample comprised peripheral blood mononuclear cells (PBMCs), obtained at new diagnosis, from a patient treated with antithyroid drugs. Receptors originate from a female donor with Graves disease.

This clonotype has ten or more counts. This chain joins TRBV27 and TRBJ2-2; the match to TRBD1 covers 7 bases. Germline lookup yields CDR1 MNHEY and CDR2 SMNVEV (reference sequence). Trimming at V came to 10 bases and at J to 6 bases, leaving 8 bases not matched to a gene. CDR3 length: 13 residues. Here the CDR3 DNA reads TGTGCCACCGCGACAGGGTCAGCCGGGGAGCTGTTTTTT. Encoded protein: CATATGSAGELFF.

The rearrangement links TRBV6-2 or TRBV6-3 to TRBJ1-3; no definite D call. This CDR3 region has 17 residues. CDR1 is MNHEY and CDR2 is SVGEGT in the germline V gene. Trimming took 3 bases from V and 0 from J, leaving 15 bases between them. In DNA, the CDR3 is TGTGCCAGCAGTTATTTACCCAATAGGAGCTCTGGAAACACCATATATTTT. This encodes CASSYLPNRSSGNTIYF.

There are many counts of this clonotype. CDR3 residues: CASSPRLTGDNEQFF. As DNA, the CDR3 is TGTGCCAGCAGCCCGAGACTAACGGGAGACAATGAGCAGTTCTTC. The chain carries TRBV11-2 and TRBJ2-1, with a possible D match to TRBD2 (6 bases). This CDR3 has 15 amino acids. CDR1 SGHAT and CDR2 FQNNGV come from the germline V gene. V lost 5 bases and J 5 bases, leaving 16 bases between the germline ends.

This clonotype was seen only a few times. V gene TRBV27 combines with J gene TRBJ2-1; no firm D call. This CDR3 region has 14 residues. V shed 5 bases and J shed 9 bases, with 17 bases lying between them. Germline CDR1 and CDR2: MNHEY and SMNVEV (reference sequence). The CDR3 sequence: CASSQSVSPSEQFF. CDR3 in DNA: TGTGCCAGCAGTCAATCAGTATCCCCAAGTGAGCAGTTCTTC.

This clonotype was seen repeatedly, ten times or more. The chain combines TRBV11-2 with TRBJ2-7; 8 bases are shared with TRBD1. The CDR3 runs to 15 residues. Trimming took 4 bases from V and 6 from J; bases not matched to a gene: 11. The V gene's germline CDR1 is SGHAT and CDR2 FQNNGV. The CDR3 DNA reads as TGTGCCAGCAGCTCAACCCACGGACAGGGCGGCGAGCAGTACTTC. Translation gives CASSSTHGQGGEQYF. Drawing the rest from reference TRBV11-2 and TRBJ2-7, the complete variable domain is EAGVAQSPRYKIIEKRQSVAFWCNPISGHATLYWYQQILGQGPKLLIQFQNNGVVDDSQLPKDRFSAERLKGVDSTLKIQPAKLEDSAVYLCASSSTHGQGGEQYFGPGTRLTVT.

About this clonotype: The junction differs from germline at one of its ends, possibly a read error. The J gene is TRBJ1-5, the V gene TRBV6-2 or TRBV6-3, with 7 bases aligning to TRBD1. From germline, CDR1 is MNHEY and CDR2 SVGEGT. There are 14 residues in the CDR3. The CDR3 here is CAISEQGGRQPQHF. CDR3 coding DNA: TGTGCCATCAGTGAGCAGGGGGGTAGGCAGCCCCAGCATTTT.

Notes on this clonotype: One end of the junction is discordant with germline, which a read error may explain. The chain combines TRBV2 with TRBJ2-3, with 10 bases identical to TRBD1. Germline V gene sequence: CDR1 SNHLY, CDR2 FYNNEI. This CDR3 region has 15 residues. Here the CDR3 DNA reads TGTACCAGCAGTGGGGGACAGGGGAGCACAGATACGCAGTATTTT. Translated, it gives CTSSGGQGSTDTQYF. The full variable domain, rest sourced from reference TRBV2 and TRBJ2-3, is EPEVTQTPSHQVTQMGQEVILRCVPISNHLYFYWYRQILGQKVEFLVSFYNNEISEKSEIFDDQFSVERPDGSNFTLKIRSTKLEDSAMYFCTSSGGQGSTDTQYFGPGTRLTVL.

This clonotype was seen many times. The chain uses TRBV24-1 and TRBJ2-1; TRBD1 matches at 8 bases. V lost 4 bases to trimming and J lost 6 bases; unmatched junction nucleotides: 1. Germline V gene data show CDR1 as KGHDR and CDR2 as SFDVKD. The CDR3 runs 13 residues. The CDR3 coding sequence is TGTGCCACCAGTGAACAGGGGGTCAATGAGCAGTTCTTC. Amino acid sequence: CATSEQGVNEQFF.

This chain connects TRBV12-3 or TRBV12-4 to TRBJ1-2, with TRBD1 as a possible D gene (5 bases). The CDR3 extends over 11 amino acids. The ends were cut back, 3 bases at V and 10 bases at J, with 9 bases in the middle. The CDR3 bases are TGTGCCAGCAGTTTGGGGGTAGACTACACCTTC. The encoded protein is CASSLGVDYTF.

CDR3 in DNA: TGTGCCAGCAGTTTTAGGGGAATACCTCAGCCCCAGCATTTT. Translating gives CASSFRGIPQPQHF. The rearrangement uses TRBV6-5 and TRBJ1-5, with D possibly TRBD1 on 5 matching bases. Germline V gene data show CDR1 as MNHEY and CDR2 as SVGAGI. V dropped 4 bases and J dropped 6 bases, with 13 bases sitting between them. The CDR3 totals 14 residues.

This clonotype was counted many times. The rearrangement links TRBV27 to TRBJ1-3; 7 nucleotides align to TRBD1. Germline CDR1 is MNHEY and CDR2 is SMNVEV (reference sequence). Losses at the gene ends were 6 bases for V and 4 bases for J; bases not matched to a gene: 12. The CDR3 extends over 16 amino acids. The CDR3 DNA reads TGTGCCAGCAGGCCCCTCGACAGGGTGGGAGGAAACACCATATATTTT. This encodes CASRPLDRVGGNTIYF.

V and J are TRBV12-3 or TRBV12-4 and TRBJ2-3, with TRBD2 identical over 11 bases. The CDR3 loop spans 16 amino acids. The V segment lost 5 bases and the J segment 2 bases; nucleotides outside the gene matches: 6. In nucleotides, the CDR3 is TGTGCCAGCAGTCCTAGCGGGAGGCAATACACAGATACGCAGTATTTT. As protein: CASSPSGRQYTDTQYF.

This clonotype was seen repeatedly, ten times or more. V usage is TRBV5-4 and J usage is TRBJ2-7; D gene uncertain. Germline CDR1 and CDR2: SGHNT and YYREEE (reference sequence). The CDR3 is 13 residues long. The V gene lost 0 bases and the J gene lost 4 bases, with 8 bases spanning the gap. The CDR3 loop is CASSLESQYEQYF. The CDR3 region has the DNA TGTGCCAGCAGCTTGGAGTCTCAATACGAGCAGTACTTC.

This clonotype appeared many times. The CDR3 here is CASRIKDRGSTAEAFF. CDR3 DNA: TGTGCCAGCAGGATCAAGGACAGGGGTTCGACGGCTGAAGCTTTCTTT. J is TRBJ1-1 and V is TRBV6-2 or TRBV6-3, with 9 bases that match TRBD1. The J segment lost 6 bases and the V segment lost 6 bases, leaving 14 bases of the junction unmatched. Germline V gene sequence: CDR1 MNHEY, CDR2 SVGEGT. This CDR3 region has 16 residues.

This clonotype was found many times. The V and J genes are TRBV10-1 and TRBJ2-2; D is uncertain. Germline CDR1 reads WNHNN; CDR2 reads SYGVQD (reference sequence). The length of the CDR3 is 13 residues. V was trimmed by 4 bases and J by 3 bases, leaving 6 bases between them. The CDR3 protein is CASSGYDTGELFF. CDR3 coding DNA: TGCGCCAGCAGTGGCTACGACACCGGGGAGCTGTTTTTT.

This sequence joins TRBV7-9 and TRBJ1-2; perhaps TRBD1 as D (6 bases). V lost 2 bases and J lost 4, with 11 bases in between. CDR1 and CDR2 from the germline V gene are SEHNR and FQNEAQ (reference sequence). The CDR3 is 14 residues long. In DNA form, the CDR3 reads TGTGCCAGCAGCTTAACCACAGGGATCTATGGCTACACCTTC. Its translation is CASSLTTGIYGYTF.